The 27 T cell receptor beta chains below were found in one sample sequenced in a study of monozygotic twins with inflammatory bowel disease. TCRdb reprocessed the 5' RACE reads and keeps a single row for each CDR3 protein, giving no DNA. This table lists about 380,000 distinct CDR3 sequences. Material: blood. The receptors stem from a human donor with ulcerative colitis or Crohn's disease, or a healthy co-twin of an affected twin (not recorded which).

V gene TRBV3-1 combines with J gene TRBJ1-2. The germline V gene encodes CDR1 LGHDT and CDR2 YNNKEL (reference sequence). The CDR3 is 14 amino acids. CDR3 protein: CASSQVVLAGGYTF.

The chain employs TRBV7-9 and TRBJ2-1; TCRdb returns TRBD2, unconfirmable since there is no DNA. This CDR3 has 15 amino acids. Looked up from germline, CDR1 is SEHNR and CDR2 is FQNEAQ (reference sequence). The CDR3 protein is CASSLWASPYNEQFF.

The chain joins TRBV5-1 to TRBJ1-4; no DNA is available, so the TRBD1 call from TCRdb remains unchecked. CDR3 length: 15 residues. Germline V gene sequence: CDR1 SGHRS, CDR2 YFSETQ. The chain's CDR3 is CASSLSQGTNEKLFF.

This chain links TRBV27 with TRBJ1-1; the TCRdb D gene call, TRBD1, has no DNA to confirm it. From germline, CDR1 is MNHEY and CDR2 SMNVEV (reference sequence). The CDR3 length is 15 residues. CDR3 sequence reads: CASSWGGGADTEAFF.

The V and J genes are TRBV15 and TRBJ2-1; there is no DNA to check the TCRdb D call of TRBD1. CDR1 and CDR2 from the germline V gene are LNHNV and YYDKDF (reference sequence). CDR3 length: 16 amino acids. The CDR3 loop reads CATSWTVHSGFSEQFF.

This chain joins TRBV5-4 and TRBJ1-1. The CDR3 is made up of 13 amino acids. Per the germline V gene, CDR1 is SGHNT and CDR2 is YYREEE (reference sequence). The chain's CDR3 is CASSLREGPDAFF.

The gene calls are TRBV15 and TRBJ2-2; TCRdb's D call of TRBD1 is untestable without DNA. CDR3 size: 13 residues. Germline-derived CDR1 and CDR2 are LNHNV and YYDKDF (reference sequence). This chain's CDR3 is CATSPRAAGELFF.

The chain employs TRBV5-1 and TRBJ1-3; TCRdb names TRBD1, which stays unverified in the absence of DNA. The CDR3 loop spans 16 amino acids. Germline V lookup: CDR1 SGHRS, CDR2 YFSETQ. CDR3 amino acids: CASSPGEGARGNTIYF.

The chain is built from TRBV4-1 and TRBJ1-5; checking the TCRdb D call of TRBD1 is not possible without DNA. The CDR3 contains 15 residues. Germline CDR1 is MGHRA and CDR2 is YSYEKL. The CDR3 protein is CASSQDFGGSQPQHF.

The J gene is TRBJ2-3, the V gene TRBV5-1; TCRdb's D call of TRBD2 is untestable without DNA. The CDR3 consists of 17 residues. Germline V gene sequence: CDR1 SGHRS, CDR2 YFSETQ. CDR3 in amino acids: CASSLNTAGGTTDTQYF.

This chain uses TRBV15 with TRBJ2-3. CDR3 length: 15 residues. Germline V gives CDR1 LNHNV, CDR2 YYDKDF (reference sequence). The CDR3 reads CATSRDDMITDTQYF.

The chain combines TRBV7-2 with TRBJ2-3; there is no DNA to check the TCRdb D call of TRBD1. Germline CDR1 and CDR2: SGHTA and FQGNSA. CDR3 length equals 16 residues. The CDR3 sequence is CASRNSGTGYQDTQYF.

The J gene is TRBJ2-5, the V gene TRBV18; TCRdb's D gene call, TRBD2, goes unchecked for lack of DNA. CDR1 is KGHSH and CDR2 is LQKENI in the germline V gene. This CDR3 has 17 amino acids. The CDR3 loop is CASSPPAPRGGTQTQYF.

The J gene is TRBJ1-5, the V gene TRBV4-1; without DNA, the TCRdb call of TRBD1 cannot be checked. The CDR3 is made up of 20 amino acids. Germline V gene sequence: CDR1 MGHRA, CDR2 YSYEKL. The CDR3 spells CASSQKILQGQGVGNQPQHF.

The CDR3 reads CASSPRTSGGYEQYF. This chain connects TRBV7-2 to TRBJ2-7; absent DNA, TCRdb's TRBD2 call cannot be checked. Germline lookup yields CDR1 SGHTA and CDR2 FQGNSA. The CDR3 covers 15 residues.

V usage is TRBV28 and J usage is TRBJ2-7. The germline V gene encodes CDR1 MDHEN and CDR2 SYDVKM. The CDR3 is made up of 11 amino acids. The CDR3 reads CASSLKYEQYF.

This chain joins TRBV18 and TRBJ2-1. The germline V gene encodes CDR1 KGHSH and CDR2 LQKENI. CDR3 length: 15 residues. The CDR3 protein is CTSSTRGAGYNEQFF.

The chain's CDR3 is CASSLIAGEPYEQYF. This chain links TRBV7-3 with TRBJ2-7; TCRdb gives TRBD2 as the D gene, but with no DNA this cannot be confirmed. CDR1 SGHTA and CDR2 FQGTGA come from the germline V gene. The CDR3 has 15 amino acids.

The chain combines TRBV5-6 with TRBJ2-1. CDR1 and CDR2 from the germline V gene are SGHDT and YYEEEE. This CDR3 has 16 residues. The CDR3 is CASSWVAVSSYNEQFF. The full variable domain, completed using reference TRBV5-6 and TRBJ2-1, is DAGVTQSPTHLIKTRGQQVTLRCSPKSGHDTVSWYQQALGQGPQFIFQYYEEEERQRGNFPDRFSGHQFPNYSSELNVNALLLGDSALYLCASSWVAVSSYNEQFFGPGTRLTVL.

The V call is TRBV20-1, the J call TRBJ2-5. This CDR3 has 11 residues. Germline assignment: CDR1 DFQATT and CDR2 SNEGSKA (reference sequence). Here the CDR3 reads CSAWARETHSF.

CDR3 sequence: CASSSARDQPQHF. V is TRBV6-5 and J is TRBJ1-5; TCRdb outputs TRBD1, but without DNA this stays unchecked. Germline V gene sequence: CDR1 MNHEY, CDR2 SVGAGI. The CDR3 sequence is 13 residues long.

The chain recombines TRBV12-3 or TRBV12-4 with TRBJ1-5; TCRdb designates TRBD1, a call that cannot be tested without DNA. The CDR3 loop spans 13 amino acids. CDR3 residues: CASSRDRNSPQHF.

The chain carries TRBV7-2 and TRBJ1-1; TCRdb outputs TRBD1, but without DNA this stays unchecked. The CDR3 contains 15 residues. The germline V gene encodes CDR1 SGHTA and CDR2 FQGNSA. CDR3 sequence: CASSRDRPMNTEAFF.

The chain is built from TRBV27 and TRBJ2-4; the TRBD1 assignment by TCRdb is unverifiable without DNA. The CDR3 has 14 amino acids. The V gene's germline CDR1 is MNHEY and CDR2 SMNVEV (reference sequence). The CDR3 loop is CASSRTRGSGTQYF.

The chain combines TRBV12-3 or TRBV12-4 with TRBJ2-7; TCRdb's D gene call, TRBD1, goes unchecked for lack of DNA. The CDR3 has 13 residues. CDR3 in amino acids: CASSFSQGGEQYF.

The chain couples TRBV5-3 to TRBJ2-1. TRBV5-3 has ORF status, its function being uncertain. The CDR3 is 17 amino acids. The CDR3: CARSLGRVSSSYNEQFF.

This chain links TRBV6-2 or TRBV6-3 with TRBJ1-5; the TRBD1 assignment by TCRdb is unverifiable without DNA. Germline V gives CDR1 MNHEY, CDR2 SVGEGT. The CDR3 covers 20 residues. The CDR3: CASSYSISGGAIYSNQPQHF.